The 31 T cell receptor beta chains below were found in one sample sequenced in a study of Ad26.COV2.S vaccination and SARS-CoV-2 variants. Only in-frame clones appear in the TCRdb table, and some are missing; sequencing was by immunoSEQ multiplex PCR. The table shows around 500,000 clones, with about 88% occurring only once. Treatment denoted: some 20 received Ad26.COV2.S at low or high dose, single or two shots; 5 received placebo; per-sample allocation not given. Sampling took place 63 days after the first vaccine or placebo injection. The source material was peripheral blood, sampled in a trial of Ad26.COV2.S vaccine versus placebo. These receptors all come from a person aged 18-65 years who received the Ad26.COV2.S COVID-19 vaccine or a placebo.

The chain employs TRBV4-2 and TRBJ2-7; 9 nucleotides match TRBD2. The CDR3 covers 17 residues. Germline assignment: CDR1 LGHNA and CDR2 YNFKEQ. V was pared by 0 bases and J by 3 bases, with 9 bases of the junction left unmatched. The CDR3 here is CASSQDLWASGDYEQYF. As DNA, the CDR3 is TGTGCCAGCAGCCAAGATTTATGGGCTAGCGGGGACTACGAGCAGTACTTC.

This clone was seen more than once but under ten times. The chain recombines TRBV7-8 with TRBJ2-7, with a possible D match to TRBD2 (6 bases). V gave up 10 bases and J gave up 3 bases, with 19 bases separating them. Germline V gives CDR1 SGHVS, CDR2 FQNEAQ. CDR3 length: 14 residues. CDR3 region: CATATGEFLYEQYF. CDR3 nucleotides: TGTGCCACAGCGACGGGAGAGTTTCTCTACGAGCAGTACTTC. Looking up the rest from reference TRBV7-8 and TRBJ2-7 gives the full variable domain: GAGVSQSPRYKVAKRGQDVALRCDPISGHVSLFWYQQALGQGPEFLTYFQNEAQLDKSGLPSDRFFAERPEGSVSTLKIQRTQQEDSAVYLCATATGEFLYEQYFGPGTRLTVT.

The CDR3 is CATSRDSSISGNTIYF. CDR3 bases: TGTGCCACCAGCAGAGATAGCTCCATCTCTGGAAACACCATATATTTT. The chain recombines TRBV15 with TRBJ1-3; D not certain. V was clipped by 0 bases and J by 0 bases, with 9 bases between them. CDR1 and CDR2 (germline): LNHNV, YYDKDF (reference sequence). This CDR3 region has 16 residues.

The chain carries TRBV18 and TRBJ1-1; 10 nucleotides match TRBD1. This CDR3 contains 15 residues. The germline gives CDR1 KGHSH, CDR2 LQKENI. V lost 0 bases, J lost 7 bases, and 5 bases stayed unmatched. CDR3 nucleotide sequence: TGTGCCAGCTCACCACCGGGGACAGGGGAGATTGAAGCTTTCTTT. Protein sequence: CASSPPGTGEIEAFF. Combining the CDR3 with reference TRBV18 and TRBJ1-1 gives the whole variable domain NAGVMQNPRHLVRRRGQEARLRCSPMKGHSHVYWYRQLPEEGLKFMVYLQKENIIDESGMPKERFSAEFPKEGPSILRIQQVVRGDSAAYFCASSPPGTGEIEAFFGQGTRLTVV.

V is TRBV7-9 and J is TRBJ1-2; D might be TRBD1 (5 bases). Germline lookup yields CDR1 SEHNR and CDR2 FQNEAQ (reference sequence). Trimming left V 5 bases short and J 4 bases short, with 8 bases between. This CDR3 is 12 amino acids long. The DNA of the CDR3 is TGTGCCAGCAGCCTGACAGTCTATGGCTACACCTTC. Protein: CASSLTVYGYTF.

This chain uses TRBV5-1 with TRBJ2-7; 9 nucleotides match TRBD2. Germline V gives CDR1 SGHRS, CDR2 YFSETQ. This CDR3 contains 15 residues. J was trimmed by 0 bases and V by 1 base; bases with no gene match: 2. DNA for the CDR3: TGCGCCAGCAGCTTGAGAGCGGGAGGCTCCTACGAGCAGTACTTC. This gives the protein CASSLRAGGSYEQYF.

The chain is built from TRBV10-3 and TRBJ1-6; D perhaps matches TRBD1 (5 bases). The CDR3 totals 14 residues. Trimming shortened V by 3 bases and J by 7 bases, and 10 bases separated the two germline ends. From germline, CDR1 is ENHRY and CDR2 SYGVKD. The CDR3 region is CAISDREGNSPLHF. The CDR3 nucleotides read TGTGCCATCAGTGACAGGGAAGGGAATTCACCCCTCCACTTT.

The table lists this clone with a few counts. The same CDR3 also results from other DNA sequences found in this sample. DNA for the CDR3: TGTGCCAGCAGCGCGACAGGACTGAATGAAAAACTGTTTTTT. It is translated as CASSATGLNEKLFF. V and J are TRBV9 and TRBJ1-4; tentative D call: TRBD1 (6 bases). CDR1 is SGDLS and CDR2 is YYNGEE in the germline V gene. CDR3 size: 14 residues. The V gene lost 3 bases and the J gene lost 5 bases, with 11 bases spanning the gap.

The gene calls are TRBV5-5 and TRBJ2-2, with D perhaps matching TRBD2 (7 bases). V was shortened by 4 bases and J by 5 bases, with 21 bases between the two germline ends. In germline, CDR1 is SGHKS, CDR2 YYEKEE (reference sequence). The CDR3 spans 17 residues. This CDR3 is CASSRGASGRWTGELFF. The CDR3 DNA reads as TGTGCCAGCAGCCGGGGGGCTAGCGGACGGTGGACCGGGGAGCTGTTTTTT. Complete variable domain (other parts from reference TRBV5-5 and TRBJ2-2): DAGVTQSPTHLIKTRGQQVTLRCSPISGHKSVSWYQQVLGQGPQFIFQYYEKEERGRGNFPDRFSARQFPNYSSELNVNALLLGDSALYLCASSRGASGRWTGELFFGEGSRLTVL.

The V and J genes are TRBV10-3 and TRBJ2-7; TRBD1 aligns across 11 bases. Looked up from germline, CDR1 is ENHRY and CDR2 is SYGVKD. Trimming took 4 bases from V and 2 from J; bases not matched to a gene: 7. There are 16 residues in the CDR3. CDR3 coding DNA: TGTGCCATCAGTGGGACAGGGGGCACGAGTCCCTACGAGCAGTACTTC. This sequence encodes CAISGTGGTSPYEQYF.

This chain uses TRBV28 with TRBJ1-4, with D unresolved. Germline lookup yields CDR1 MDHEN and CDR2 SYDVKM. The CDR3 is 16 amino acids. V lost 7 bases and J 3 bases, leaving 18 bases between the germline ends. CDR3 DNA sequence: TGTGCCAGCATCTCGCGGCGGGCAGCTTCTAATGAAAAACTGTTTTTT. It is translated as CASISRRAASNEKLFF.

J is TRBJ2-3 and V is TRBV10-3; maybe TRBD1 (6 bases). The CDR3 is 14 residues long. Deletions cut 8 bases from V and 0 bases from J, with 12 bases between. Germline assignment: CDR1 ENHRY and CDR2 SYGVKD. The CDR3 region has the DNA TGTGCCATCCAGAAACAGGGAAGCACAGATACGCAGTATTTT. It yields the protein CAIQKQGSTDTQYF.

Comment on this clone: At one boundary the junction diverges from the germline segment, which might be a read error. The chain couples TRBV3-1 (or the pseudogene TRBV3-2) to TRBJ2-2, with a tentative D call TRBD1 (5 bases). Germline lookup yields CDR1 LGHDT and CDR2 YNNKEL (reference sequence). CDR3 length: 14 amino acids. The DNA for the CDR3 is TGTGCCAGCACCCAAACAGGATACACCGGGGAGCTGTTTTTT. Translated: CASTQTGYTGELFF.

The V gene is TRBV2, the J gene TRBJ1-2; TRBD1 agrees at 8 bases. Germline assignment: CDR1 SNHLY and CDR2 FYNNEI. The V and J ends lost 1 base and 7 bases, in that order; junction bases with no gene match: 5. The CDR3 has 14 residues. The CDR3 sequence is CASSEVQGAIGYTF. The CDR3 nucleotides are TGTGCCAGCAGTGAAGTGCAGGGGGCGATTGGCTACACCTTC.

CDR3 in DNA: TGTGCCAGCAGCCACGGAAGCCTCATGAACACTGAAGCTTTCTTT. It encodes CASSHGSLMNTEAFF. The rearrangement links TRBV3-1 (or the pseudogene TRBV3-2) to TRBJ1-1; D uncertain. The CDR3 length is 15 residues. The ends were cut back, 3 bases at V and 0 bases at J, with 11 bases in the middle. Germline V gene lookup returns CDR1 LGHDT and CDR2 YNNKEL (reference sequence).

This clone was found once. The chain employs TRBV19 and TRBJ2-7, with D perhaps TRBD2 (5 bases). V was cut by 4 bases and J by 5 bases, with 12 bases left in between. CDR3 length equals 13 residues. Germline CDR1 reads LNHDA; CDR2 reads SQIVND (reference sequence). The DNA for the CDR3 is TGTGCCAGTAGTACAATCGAGGGCCACGAGCAGTACTTC. Its protein is CASSTIEGHEQYF.

In this sample, this clone turned up once. The rearrangement uses TRBV6-5 and TRBJ2-7, with D perhaps matching TRBD1 or TRBD2 (5 bases each). The V gene's germline CDR1 is MNHEY and CDR2 SVGAGI. The CDR3 sequence is 14 residues long. The ends were cut back, 2 bases at V and 2 bases at J, with 10 bases in the middle. The CDR3 reads CASSYRGDAYEQYF. DNA for the CDR3: TGTGCCAGCAGTTACCGAGGGGACGCCTACGAGCAGTACTTC.

This clone occurred once. The chain links TRBV15 to TRBJ1-6; tentatively, D is TRBD1 (5 bases). In germline, CDR1 is LNHNV, CDR2 YYDKDF (reference sequence). The ends were cut back, 0 bases at V and 8 bases at J, with 11 bases in the middle. The CDR3 length is 15 residues. The CDR3 DNA reads TGTGCCACCAGCAGAGATCTGGGGGGAGATTCACCCCTCCACTTT. This sequence encodes CATSRDLGGDSPLHF.

The chain recombines TRBV30 with TRBJ1-1, with 7 bases lining up with TRBD1. The CDR3 totals 15 residues. CDR1 is GTSNPN and CDR2 is SVGIG in the germline V gene (reference sequence). V gave up 4 bases and J gave up 1 base; unmatched junction bases: 9. The CDR3 protein is CAWNKRDRPNTEAFF. CDR3 DNA sequence: TGTGCCTGGAATAAAAGGGACAGACCGAACACTGAAGCTTTCTTT.

The J gene is TRBJ1-5, the V gene TRBV27; D is unresolved. Per the germline V gene, CDR1 is MNHEY and CDR2 is SMNVEV (reference sequence). The V and J ends lost 5 bases and 2 bases respectively, with 7 bases between them. CDR3 length: 13 residues. The CDR3 bases are TGTGCCAGCAGTCCGTGGGGCAATCAGCCCCAGCATTTT. Its protein is CASSPWGNQPQHF.

The chain is built from TRBV7-3 and TRBJ2-1; 7 bases map to TRBD2. This CDR3 spans 17 amino acids. V shed 5 bases, J shed 0 bases, and the junction held 10 bases outside the gene matches. CDR1 and CDR2 (germline): SGHTA, FQGTGA. Here the CDR3 DNA reads TGTGCCAGCAGCCGGGCAGCGGGGAGGAGCTCCTACAATGAGCAGTTCTTC. Translating it yields CASSRAAGRSSYNEQFF.

This chain joins TRBV4-2 and TRBJ1-1, with 8 positions matching TRBD1. The V gene's germline CDR1 is LGHNA and CDR2 YNFKEQ. V lost 5 bases and J lost 1; bases outside the gene matches: 6. CDR3 size: 15 residues. The CDR3 DNA reads TGTGCCAGCAGCAAAGCTGGGACAGGGAACACTGAAGCTTTCTTT. It is translated as CASSKAGTGNTEAFF.

This clone has only one observation. The gene calls are TRBV7-9 and TRBJ1-6; D is undetermined. V gave up 5 bases and J gave up 9 bases, with 11 bases separating them. The CDR3 sequence is 13 residues long. Germline assignment: CDR1 SEHNR and CDR2 FQNEAQ (reference sequence). CDR3: CASSPAGVSPLHF. Written as DNA, the CDR3 is TGTGCCAGCAGCCCGGCCGGGGTTTCACCCCTCCACTTT.

The chain has TRBV10-1 and TRBJ2-1; D remains unclear. V was cut by 4 bases and J by 10 bases, with 5 bases left in between. The CDR3 runs to 10 residues. In germline, CDR1 is WNHNN, CDR2 SYGVQD (reference sequence). The CDR3 protein is CASSGGEQFF. CDR3 nucleotide sequence: TGCGCCAGCAGTGGGGGAGAGCAGTTCTTC.

This chain connects TRBV27 to TRBJ2-2; 7 bases match TRBD1. The CDR3 is made up of 17 amino acids. Trimming took 5 bases from V and 6 from J; bases not matched to a gene: 15. Per germline, CDR1 MNHEY and CDR2 SMNVEV (reference sequence). The CDR3 loop is CASSRAGTADYAGELFF. CDR3 sequence (DNA): TGTGCCAGCAGTCGCGCTGGGACAGCCGATTATGCCGGGGAGCTGTTTTTT.

This clone appeared a few times. This rearrangement joins TRBV3-1 (or the pseudogene TRBV3-2) to TRBJ1-3; perhaps TRBD1 as D (5 bases). The V end lost 1 base, the J end lost 2 bases, and 6 bases lay between the germline ends. Germline assignment: CDR1 LGHDT and CDR2 YNNKEL (reference sequence). The CDR3 runs 14 residues. The CDR3 DNA follows: TGTGCCAGCAGCCAAGGCAGGGCTGGAAACACCATATATTTT. Amino acid sequence: CASSQGRAGNTIYF.

The chain recombines TRBV19 with TRBJ2-1; the D gene is possibly TRBD1 (6 bases). CDR1 and CDR2 (germline): LNHDA, SQIVND (reference sequence). The CDR3 covers 15 residues. V lost 7 bases and J lost 1, with 14 bases in between. CDR3 coding DNA: TGTGCCAGTACCGGGGCAGGGGAATCCTACAATGAGCAGTTCTTC. It is translated as CASTGAGESYNEQFF.

The gene calls are TRBV6-5 and TRBJ1-6; D perhaps matches TRBD1 (5 bases). V lost 0 bases, J lost 8 bases, and 11 bases lay in between. From germline, CDR1 is MNHEY and CDR2 SVGAGI. The CDR3 is made up of 15 amino acids. This chain's CDR3 is CASSYSPRADSPLHF. CDR3 DNA sequence: TGTGCCAGCAGTTACTCCCCCAGGGCGGATTCACCCCTCCACTTT.

The table lists this clone with a few counts. The chain employs TRBV6-6 and TRBJ1-1; no firm D call. CDR3 length: 13 amino acids. Trimming removed 3 bases at V and 2 bases at J, with 7 bases between. The V gene's germline CDR1 is MNHNY and CDR2 SVGAGI (reference sequence). The CDR3 spells CASSYKGNTEAFF. CDR3 bases: TGTGCCAGCAGTTATAAAGGCAACACTGAAGCTTTCTTT.

This chain joins TRBV6-6 and TRBJ1-2; 8 bases line up with TRBD1. The CDR3 runs to 16 residues. Germline assignment: CDR1 MNHNY and CDR2 SVGAGI (reference sequence). V lost 0 bases and J lost 1; bases outside the gene matches: 4. CDR3 nucleotide sequence: TGTGCCAGCAGTTACTCGAAGGGACAGGATAACTATGGCTACACCTTC. This translates into CASSYSKGQDNYGYTF.

This clone has a single count. The CDR3 DNA follows: TGCGCCAGCAGCTTAGTGAGCGGGGCTTACACAGATACGCAGTATTTT. Its translation is CASSLVSGAYTDTQYF. V and J are TRBV5-1 and TRBJ2-3, with 7 positions matching TRBD2. Germline V lookup: CDR1 SGHRS, CDR2 YFSETQ. The CDR3 runs to 16 residues. V lost 2 bases and J lost 2; bases outside the gene matches: 8. Looking up the rest from reference TRBV5-1 and TRBJ2-3 gives the full variable domain: KAGVTQTPRYLIKTRGQQVTLSCSPISGHRSVSWYQQTPGQGLQFLFEYFSETQRNKGNFPGRFSGRQFSNSRSEMNVSTLELGDSALYLCASSLVSGAYTDTQYFGPGTRLTVL.